The 30 T cell receptor beta chains reported below all come from one sample, sequenced in a study of STAT5B mutations in CD4+ large granular lymphocyte leukemia. The table came from immunoSEQ multiplex PCR; TCRdb's copy has only in-frame clones and leaves some out. Seen here are roughly 38,000 clones, around 72% observed once, and the top ten hold approximately 0.5%. The specimen sequenced was CD4+ T cells from blood buffy coats. The receptor set was obtained from a human donor in good health.

CDR3 coding DNA: TGTGCCAGCAGCTACAGGAAAGGATATAATTCACCCCTCCACTTT. It encodes CASSYRKGYNSPLHF. The genes are TRBV7-8 and TRBJ1-6; TRBD1 might be the D (5 bases). V lost 4 bases and J lost 4, with 11 bases in between. The CDR3 contains 15 residues. CDR1 is SGHVS, CDR2 FQNEAQ, per germline.

The J gene is TRBJ1-4, the V gene TRBV6-1; 8 positions agree with TRBD1. The CDR3 is made up of 14 amino acids. V lost 7 bases to trimming and J lost 2 bases; unmatched junction nucleotides: 3. Germline loops: CDR1 MNHNS, CDR2 SASEGT. CDR3 in amino acids: CASIRQGTNEKLFF. Written as DNA, the CDR3 is TGTGCCAGCATTAGACAGGGGACTAATGAAAAACTGTTTTTT.

The V and J genes are TRBV27 and TRBJ1-4; no firm D call. V was cut by 4 bases and J by 0 bases, with 6 bases left in between. Germline V gene sequence: CDR1 MNHEY, CDR2 SMNVEV (reference sequence). This CDR3 spans 14 amino acids. The CDR3 coding sequence is TGTGCCAGCAGTTCGACGGCAACTAATGAAAAACTGTTTTTT. This sequence encodes CASSSTATNEKLFF.

The chain carries TRBV6-1 and TRBJ2-7, with 10 bases identical to TRBD2. The CDR3 loop spans 14 amino acids. CDR1 and CDR2 from the germline V gene are MNHNS and SASEGT. V shed 6 bases and J 4 bases; nucleotides not matched to a gene: 6. CDR3 nucleotide sequence: TGTGCCAGCAGGGAGATAGCGGGAGGATACGAGCAGTACTTC. This codes for CASREIAGGYEQYF.

This clone turned up a few times. The rearrangement links TRBV7-6 to TRBJ2-7; D gene ambiguous. Germline V gene lookup returns CDR1 SGHVS and CDR2 FNYEAQ. The CDR3 runs 14 residues. Trimming removed 0 bases from V and 0 bases from J, with 6 bases in between. For the CDR3, the DNA is TGTGCCAGCAGCTTAGCGCCCAGCTCCTACGAGCAGTACTTC. Translation: CASSLAPSSYEQYF.

The rearrangement uses TRBV4-2 and TRBJ2-5; TRBD2 might be the D (6 bases). The CDR3 loop spans 15 amino acids. V lost 4 bases to trimming and J lost 5 bases, with 17 bases between them. Germline-derived CDR1 and CDR2 are LGHNA and YNFKEQ. CDR3 DNA: TGTGCCAGCAGCCTCGGGAGAGAGCCCAGGGAGACCCAGTACTTC. It is translated as CASSLGREPRETQYF.

The chain couples TRBV29-1 to TRBJ2-1, with TRBD2 as a possible D gene (6 bases). Per germline, CDR1 SQVTM and CDR2 ANQGSEA. V dropped 4 bases and J dropped 0 bases, with 10 bases sitting between them. This CDR3 has 14 amino acids. CDR3 sequence (DNA): TGCAGCGTTGGGCTAGCGAGCTCCTACAATGAGCAGTTCTTC. It is translated as CSVGLASSYNEQFF.

This clone was seen a single time. This chain uses TRBV30 with TRBJ2-3; TRBD1 matches at 8 bases. V lost 0 bases to trimming and J lost 3 bases; unmatched junction nucleotides: 5. The germline V gene has CDR1 GTSNPN and CDR2 SVGIG (reference sequence). The CDR3 has 15 residues. The CDR3 region is CAWSVQGGETDTQYF. CDR3 DNA: TGTGCCTGGAGTGTACAGGGGGGAGAGACAGATACGCAGTATTTT.

The rearrangement links TRBV19 to TRBJ2-1, with no clear D. The CDR3 has 11 amino acids. Germline V CDR1 and CDR2: LNHDA, SQIVND (reference sequence). The germline V and J ends were trimmed by 3 bases and 4 bases, with 1 base remaining between them. In nucleotides, the CDR3 is TGTGCCAGTAGTATTTACAATGAGCAGTTCTTC. Its protein is CASSIYNEQFF.

The chain uses TRBV11-1 and TRBJ2-7; D is unresolved. This CDR3 spans 12 amino acids. Trimming shortened V by 7 bases and J by 6 bases, and 13 bases separated the two germline ends. Per germline, CDR1 SGHAT and CDR2 FQDESV (reference sequence). CDR3 nucleotides: TGTGCCAGCACCCAATCCCCCCTCGAGCAGTACTTC. This translates into CASTQSPLEQYF.

The CDR3 spells CASSIAGGNQPQHF. The CDR3 bases are TGTGCCAGTAGTATTGCCGGGGGCAATCAGCCCCAGCATTTT. The V call is TRBV19, the J call TRBJ1-5; unclear D gene. V lost 3 bases and J 2 bases, leaving 8 bases between the germline ends. The CDR3 consists of 14 residues. Germline CDR1 is LNHDA and CDR2 is SQIVND (reference sequence).

This rearrangement joins TRBV7-8 to TRBJ1-1; D is undetermined. This CDR3 is built from 13 residues. V dropped 5 bases and J dropped 1 base, with 8 bases sitting between them. CDR1 is SGHVS, CDR2 FQNEAQ, per germline. The CDR3: CASSQMSNTEAFF. Here the CDR3 DNA reads TGTGCCAGCAGCCAGATGTCGAACACTGAAGCTTTCTTT.

The chain employs TRBV29-1 and TRBJ2-3; TRBD2 matches 8 bases. Per germline, CDR1 SQVTM and CDR2 ANQGSEA. V shed 6 bases, J shed 2 bases, and the junction held 10 bases outside the gene matches. The CDR3 runs to 15 residues. The CDR3 DNA sequence: TGCAGCGTGACGGTTGCGGGGGGCTACACAGATACGCAGTATTTT. It codes for CSVTVAGGYTDTQYF.

Concerning this clone itself: The junction does not match germline at one end; this may be a read error. This chain connects TRBV7-2 to TRBJ2-5, with 10 positions matching TRBD2. This CDR3 contains 16 residues. In germline, CDR1 is SGHTA, CDR2 FQGNSA. CDR3 amino acids: CVSSLGAGGPRETQYF. CDR3 DNA: TGTGTCAGCAGCTTAGGAGCGGGAGGGCCCCGGGAGACCCAGTACTTC.

The genes are TRBV6-5 and TRBJ1-2; D ambiguous. Germline CDR1 MNHEY, CDR2 SVGAGI. The germline V and J ends were trimmed by 4 bases and 3 bases, with 9 bases remaining between them. The CDR3 loop spans 13 amino acids. Here the CDR3 DNA reads TGTGCCAGCAGTTTCCGACCGGACTATGGCTACACCTTC. This translates into CASSFRPDYGYTF.

Only a few counts were recorded for this clone. This sequence joins TRBV18 and TRBJ2-3; 11 bases match TRBD2. V gave up 3 bases and J gave up 5 bases; unmatched junction bases: 10. The CDR3 has 17 residues. Germline loops: CDR1 KGHSH, CDR2 LQKENI. For the CDR3, the DNA is TGTGCCAGCTCACCTAAACGACTAGCGGGATCGAGAGATACGCAGTATTTT. It yields the protein CASSPKRLAGSRDTQYF.

This chain connects TRBV10-2 to TRBJ2-7; the match to TRBD2 covers 10 bases. Germline V gene sequence: CDR1 WSHSY, CDR2 SAAADI. V lost 8 bases, J lost 1 base, and 2 bases stayed unmatched. The CDR3 runs to 13 residues. The CDR3 is CASLLAGSYEQYF. CDR3 bases: TGCGCCAGCCTACTAGCGGGATCCTACGAGCAGTACTTC.

The chain employs TRBV14 and TRBJ1-1; no clear D gene. Germline-derived CDR1 and CDR2 are SGHDN and FVKESK. V was cut by 1 base and J by 10 bases, with 16 bases left in between. This CDR3 has 14 amino acids. The DNA for the CDR3 is TGTGCCAGCAGCCAAGGTCCCGGTCCCCACTCAGCTTTCTTT. It is translated as CASSQGPGPHSAFF.

In DNA, the CDR3 is TGTGCCAGCAGTTACATGGGGGGTAGGGAGACTGAAGCTTTCTTT. Protein: CASSYMGGRETEAFF. This chain connects TRBV6-6 to TRBJ1-1; TRBD1 might be the D (5 bases). Germline V gene lookup returns CDR1 MNHNY and CDR2 SVGAGI (reference sequence). V dropped 2 bases and J dropped 5 bases, with 15 bases sitting between them. The length of the CDR3 is 15 residues.

The rearrangement links TRBV5-6 to TRBJ2-7, with 7 bases identical to TRBD1. Germline trimming cut 4 bases from V and 3 bases from J; bases unmatched to any gene: 10. The CDR3 runs to 15 residues. The germline CDR1 and CDR2 sequences are SGHDT and YYEEEE. The CDR3 region is CASSPTPGQNYEQYF. CDR3 sequence (DNA): TGTGCCAGCAGCCCTACTCCGGGACAGAACTACGAGCAGTACTTC.

The chain combines TRBV5-1 with TRBJ2-3; 7 bases map to TRBD1. J was trimmed by 1 base and V by 8 bases; bases with no gene match: 7. The CDR3 sequence is 14 residues long. Germline V gene lookup returns CDR1 SGHRS and CDR2 YFSETQ. In nucleotides, the CDR3 is TGCGCCAGTACTCGACAGGGCGGCACAGATACGCAGTATTTT. The encoded protein is CASTRQGGTDTQYF.

CDR3 sequence (DNA): TGTGCCAGCAGCGCAAAAGGGGGGACTAGCGGGAGAGACAATGAGCAGTTCTTC. The encoded protein is CASSAKGGTSGRDNEQFF. The V call is TRBV9, the J call TRBJ2-1; 14 bases are a match to TRBD2. The CDR3 spans 18 residues. The germline gives CDR1 SGDLS, CDR2 YYNGEE. The V segment lost 3 bases and the J segment 5 bases; nucleotides outside the gene matches: 10.

This rearrangement joins TRBV10-3 to TRBJ2-3; D ambiguous. CDR1 is ENHRY, CDR2 SYGVKD, per germline. V shed 2 bases and J shed 2 bases, with 11 bases lying between them. The CDR3 loop spans 15 amino acids. The CDR3 region has the DNA TGTGCCATCAGTGAGACGGTACAACTCACAGATACGCAGTATTTT. Protein sequence: CAISETVQLTDTQYF.

The chain employs TRBV27 and TRBJ2-2, with 9 bases fitting TRBD1. Germline values: CDR1 MNHEY, CDR2 SMNVEV (reference sequence). The J segment lost 0 bases and the V segment lost 7 bases, leaving 6 bases of the junction unmatched. This CDR3 has 16 residues. This CDR3 is CASTERQGANTGELFF. CDR3 coding DNA: TGTGCCAGCACCGAAAGACAGGGGGCGAACACCGGGGAGCTGTTTTTT.

The chain is built from TRBV5-8 and TRBJ2-5; perhaps TRBD1 as D (6 bases). The CDR3 extends over 13 amino acids. CDR1 is SGHTS and CDR2 is YDEGEE in the germline V gene. V lost 5 bases, J lost 4 bases, and 12 bases lay in between. For the CDR3, the DNA is TGTGCCAGCAGGACGGGACACGGAGAGACCCAGTACTTC. The encoded protein is CASRTGHGETQYF.

The CDR3 DNA sequence: TGTGCCAGTAGTGGACAGACACGCTCCTACGAGCAGTACTTC. Translation gives CASSGQTRSYEQYF. The V and J genes are TRBV19 and TRBJ2-7, with D possibly being TRBD1 (6 bases). The germline gives CDR1 LNHDA, CDR2 SQIVND (reference sequence). The CDR3 covers 14 residues. V was trimmed by 5 bases and J by 0 bases, leaving 11 bases between them.

This chain links TRBV11-2 with TRBJ2-6; 7 positions match TRBD1. This CDR3 has 15 amino acids. CDR1 SGHAT and CDR2 FQNNGV come from the germline V gene. V shed 2 bases and J 3 bases; nucleotides not matched to a gene: 1. The CDR3 region is CASSLRGRGANVLTF. The CDR3 DNA sequence: TGTGCCAGCAGCTTAAGGGGGCGTGGGGCCAACGTCCTGACTTTC.

This clone was observed a single time. The chain carries TRBV6-6 and TRBJ2-1; D unclear. The V end lost 1 base, the J end lost 9 bases, and 10 bases lay between the germline ends. The CDR3 consists of 13 residues. CDR1 is MNHNY and CDR2 is SVGAGI in the germline V gene (reference sequence). This chain's CDR3 is CASSYYGLPEQFF. The DNA for the CDR3 is TGTGCCAGCAGTTACTACGGGCTACCTGAGCAGTTCTTC.

The chain couples TRBV5-6 to TRBJ2-1, with TRBD2 as a possible D gene (5 bases). This CDR3 has 11 residues. V was clipped by 1 base and J by 15 bases, with 11 bases between them. Germline assignment: CDR1 SGHDT and CDR2 YYEEEE. The CDR3 DNA reads TGTGCCAGCAGCTTGATCGGGGTTCTGTTCTTC. Translated, it gives CASSLIGVLFF.

The count of this clone is one. V and J are TRBV9 and TRBJ2-4; 7 nucleotides agree with TRBD1. The CDR3 totals 15 residues. Germline V CDR1 and CDR2: SGDLS, YYNGEE. V shed 2 bases and J 6 bases; nucleotides not matched to a gene: 8. CDR3 sequence (DNA): TGTGCCAGCAGCGTTAGGGACAGCGAGGTAAACATTCAGTACTTC. Translation gives CASSVRDSEVNIQYF.